The 20 T cell receptor beta chains below all came from one sample that was sequenced in a study of response to subunit inactivated influenza vaccine. Using its own MiXCR run on the RT-PCR reads, TCRdb lists one record per CDR3 protein. The data contain approximately 570,000 distinct CDR3 sequences, approximately 7.7% of them singletons. This material consisted of PBMCs from blood, taken 23 months after vaccination. The receptors derive from a man aged 50-75 years who received an inactivated influenza vaccine.

This clonotype was counted between two and nine times. The chain recombines TRBV11-2 with TRBJ2-7; D may be TRBD2 (5 bases). The CDR3 is 15 residues long. CDR1 is SGHAT, CDR2 FQNNGV, per germline. The ends were cut back, 1 base at V and 1 base at J, with 11 bases in the middle. Here the CDR3 reads CASSLVGKGSYEQYF. In DNA form, the CDR3 reads TGTGCCAGCAGCTTAGTCGGGAAGGGTTCCTACGAGCAGTACTTC.

The chain has TRBV3-1 and TRBJ2-7; TRBD2 matches 7 bases. Germline trimming cut 1 base from V and 1 base from J; bases unmatched to any gene: 7. Germline-derived CDR1 and CDR2 are LGHDT and YNNKEL (reference sequence). The CDR3 runs 16 residues. CDR3 region: CASSQGLAENSYEQYF. The CDR3, as DNA: TGTGCCAGCAGCCAAGGTCTAGCGGAGAATTCCTACGAGCAGTACTTC.

The table lists this clonotype with many counts. The rearrangement joins TRBV29-1 to TRBJ1-2; D remains ambiguous. The CDR3 covers 12 residues. V was cut by 5 bases and J by 8 bases, with 15 bases left in between. CDR1 is SQVTM, CDR2 ANQGSEA, per germline. Here the CDR3 reads CSVSLRPGGYTF. The CDR3 DNA follows: TGCAGCGTTTCACTCCGTCCCGGCGGCTACACCTTC. Variable domain in full (rest from reference TRBV29-1 and TRBJ1-2): SAVISQKPSRDICQRGTSLTIQCQVDSQVTMMFWYRQQPGQSLTLIATANQGSEATYESGFVIDKFPISRPNLTFSTLTVSNMSPEDSSIYLCSVSLRPGGYTFGSGTRLTVV.

This clonotype was counted ten times or more. This chain links TRBV4-3 with TRBJ2-7; D is possibly TRBD1 (5 bases). Between the trimmed V and J ends, which lost 0 bases and 2 bases, there was a span of 11 bases. The CDR3 runs to 15 residues. CDR1 is LGHNA, CDR2 YSLEER, per germline. The CDR3 nucleotides read TGCGCCAGCAGCCAAGAAACAGGATTAACCTACGAGCAGTACTTC. Translating gives CASSQETGLTYEQYF.

This clonotype was observed a handful of times. The chain uses TRBV4-3 and TRBJ1-2; D gene uncertain. The CDR3 runs to 15 residues. Germline V gene data show CDR1 as LGHNA and CDR2 as YSLEER. The ends were cut back, 4 bases at V and 2 bases at J, with 14 bases in the middle. In DNA, the CDR3 is TGCGCCAGCAGCCCCGGGGTGGTCGAAAACTATGGCTACACCTTC. Translation gives CASSPGVVENYGYTF.

This clonotype has a count of ten or more. The chain uses TRBV6-1 and TRBJ1-1; D perhaps matches TRBD1 (5 bases). Deletions cut 7 bases from V and 5 bases from J, with 20 bases between. The CDR3 spans 15 residues. Germline-derived CDR1 and CDR2 are MNHNS and SASEGT. The CDR3 DNA reads TGTGCCAGCATAGGACACTCCCCAAGGGGAACTGAAGCTTTCTTT. This encodes CASIGHSPRGTEAFF.

This rearrangement joins TRBV6-1 to TRBJ1-4; D gene uncertain. Trimming pared 5 bases from V and 5 bases from J, leaving 12 bases between. This CDR3 region has 14 residues. Germline-derived CDR1 and CDR2 are MNHNS and SASEGT. CDR3 DNA sequence: TGTGCCAGCAGTCAAAGGGTTGGGAATGAAAAACTGTTTTTT. This encodes CASSQRVGNEKLFF.

The sample holds many counts of this clonotype. This chain links TRBV24-1 with TRBJ1-1; weak D call: TRBD1 (5 bases). Trimming pared 2 bases from V and 8 bases from J, leaving 11 bases between. The CDR3 sequence is 13 residues long. CDR1 KGHDR and CDR2 SFDVKD come from the germline V gene. CDR3 DNA sequence: TGTGCCACCAGTGATTCACAGGCCGGGGAAGCTTTCTTT. Encoded protein: CATSDSQAGEAFF.

The sample holds many counts of this clonotype. This chain connects TRBV12-3 or TRBV12-4 to TRBJ1-1; weak D call: TRBD1 (6 bases). Trimming left V 6 bases short and J 11 bases short, with 25 bases between. CDR3 length: 15 residues. CDR3: CASSLEVVDRAKAFF. Written as DNA, the CDR3 is TGTGCCAGCAGCCTCGAGGTGGTGGACAGAGCGAAGGCTTTCTTT.

This clonotype was detected many times. The chain links TRBV28 to TRBJ1-2; D unclear. This CDR3 contains 9 residues. The V gene lost 6 bases and the J gene lost 12 bases, with 8 bases spanning the gap. Germline loops: CDR1 MDHEN, CDR2 SYDVKM. CDR3 nucleotides: TGTGCCAGCAGCACCCCCCACACCTTC. Its protein is CASSTPHTF.

The table lists this clonotype with many counts. J is TRBJ2-3 and V is TRBV7-2; D unresolved. CDR3 size: 15 residues. The V end was cut by 0 bases, the J end by 1 base, with 8 bases between. Germline lookup yields CDR1 SGHTA and CDR2 FQGNSA. The CDR3 DNA is TGTGCCAGCAGCTTAGCGCTTGGGGGCACAGATACGCAGTATTTT. Translation: CASSLALGGTDTQYF.

V and J are TRBV24-1 and TRBJ2-5, with 9 bases aligning to TRBD2. CDR1 and CDR2 (germline): KGHDR, SFDVKD. The V gene end was trimmed by 10 bases and the J gene end by 4 bases; junction bases not matched to a gene: 9. The CDR3 is made up of 14 amino acids. The CDR3 reads CATNGGTSRETQYF. The CDR3 coding sequence is TGTGCCACTAACGGCGGGACTAGCCGAGAGACCCAGTACTTC.

In this sample, this clonotype turned up many times. V usage is TRBV5-1 and J usage is TRBJ2-1; TRBD2 might be the D (5 bases). Germline V gene sequence: CDR1 SGHRS, CDR2 YFSETQ. V was shortened by 4 bases and J by 3 bases, with 14 bases between the two germline ends. CDR3 length: 15 amino acids. CDR3 nucleotide sequence: TGCGCCAGCAGCCAGAGGGCAGGCAACTACAATGAGCAGTTCTTC. Translating it yields CASSQRAGNYNEQFF. Looking up the rest from reference TRBV5-1 and TRBJ2-1 gives the full variable domain: KAGVTQTPRYLIKTRGQQVTLSCSPISGHRSVSWYQQTPGQGLQFLFEYFSETQRNKGNFPGRFSGRQFSNSRSEMNVSTLELGDSALYLCASSQRAGNYNEQFFGPGTRLTVL.

The rearrangement joins TRBV5-1 to TRBJ2-3, with 14 nucleotides matching TRBD2. The junction had 4 bases not matched to a gene; V was cut back by 3 bases and J by 1 base. There are 17 residues in the CDR3. Germline CDR1 reads SGHRS; CDR2 reads YFSETQ. CDR3 region: CASSSRLAGGGTDTQYF. In DNA, the CDR3 is TGCGCCAGCAGCTCTCGACTAGCGGGAGGGGGCACAGATACGCAGTATTTT.

This clonotype was detected only a few times. The chain has TRBV7-8 and TRBJ2-1, with 8 bases matching TRBD1. This CDR3 has 15 amino acids. Germline assignment: CDR1 SGHVS and CDR2 FQNEAQ. Trimming at V came to 7 bases and at J to 4 bases, leaving 9 bases not matched to a gene. The chain's CDR3 is CASTSLGQAYNEQFF. In DNA, the CDR3 is TGTGCCAGCACATCCCTGGGACAGGCGTACAATGAGCAGTTCTTC.

This clonotype was recorded once. This sequence may be a read error, since a much larger clone differs from it by one base. J is TRBJ2-7 and V is TRBV5-1, with 9 bases lining up with TRBD2. Germline-derived CDR1 and CDR2 are SGHRS and YFSETQ. The CDR3 contains 18 residues. The V segment lost 4 bases and the J segment 4 bases; nucleotides outside the gene matches: 18. CDR3 region: CASSIHRLAVGPGYEQYF. The CDR3 coding sequence is TGCGCCAGCAGCATACACCGACTAGCGGTAGGGCCTGGTTACGAGCAGTACTTC.

This chain joins TRBV10-3 and TRBJ2-2; 7 bases match TRBD2. The germline CDR1 and CDR2 sequences are ENHRY and SYGVKD. With V trimmed by 11 bases and J by 0 bases, 0 bases remained unmatched. The CDR3 loop spans 12 amino acids. CDR3 in DNA: TGTGCCGGGGGGGCGAACACCGGGGAGCTGTTTTTT. Translated: CAGGANTGELFF.

The sample holds many counts of this clonotype. The CDR3 sequence is CASSQDWDRGYEQYF. CDR3 sequence (DNA): TGCGCCAGCAGCCAAGACTGGGACAGGGGCTACGAGCAGTACTTC. V gene TRBV4-3 combines with J gene TRBJ2-7; 10 bases align to TRBD1. The CDR3 covers 15 residues. The V gene end was trimmed by 0 bases and the J gene end by 3 bases; junction bases not matched to a gene: 2. Germline V gives CDR1 LGHNA, CDR2 YSLEER.

This clonotype was detected ten times or more. The rearrangement joins TRBV6-1 to TRBJ2-7, with D maybe TRBD2 (5 bases). The CDR3 contains 14 residues. V lost 8 bases and J 4 bases, leaving 18 bases between the germline ends. CDR1 and CDR2 (germline): MNHNS, SASEGT. CDR3 protein: CASRFRRQGYEQYF. The CDR3 coding sequence is TGTGCCAGCCGGTTTAGGAGGCAAGGTTACGAGCAGTACTTC.

At least ten counts were recorded for this clonotype. The chain employs TRBV10-3 and TRBJ2-7; TRBD2 matches at 9 bases. The CDR3 runs 15 residues. The V segment lost 6 bases and the J segment 1 base; nucleotides outside the gene matches: 7. CDR1 and CDR2 (germline): ENHRY, SYGVKD. DNA of the CDR3: TGTGCCATCAGGAATAGCGGGAGTTTGTCCTACGAGCAGTACTTC. This translates into CAIRNSGSLSYEQYF.